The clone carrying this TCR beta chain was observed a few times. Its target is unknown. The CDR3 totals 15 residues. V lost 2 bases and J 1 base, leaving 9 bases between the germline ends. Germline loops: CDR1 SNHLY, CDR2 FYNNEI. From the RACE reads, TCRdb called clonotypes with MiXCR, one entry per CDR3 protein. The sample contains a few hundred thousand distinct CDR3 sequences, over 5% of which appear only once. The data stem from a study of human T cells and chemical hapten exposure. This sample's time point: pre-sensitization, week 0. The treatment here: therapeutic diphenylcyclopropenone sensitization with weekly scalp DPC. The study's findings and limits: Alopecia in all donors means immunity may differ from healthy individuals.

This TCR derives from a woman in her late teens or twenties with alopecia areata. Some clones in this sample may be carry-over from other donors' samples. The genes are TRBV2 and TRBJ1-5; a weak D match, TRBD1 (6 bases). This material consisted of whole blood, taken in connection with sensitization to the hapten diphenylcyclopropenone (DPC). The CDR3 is CASSEQGWSNQPQHF. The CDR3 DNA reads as TGTGCCAGCAGTGAACAGGGGTGGAGCAATCAGCCCCAGCATTTT.